The 32 T cell receptor beta chains reported below all come from one sample, sequenced in a study of CD8+CD57+ T cells in acquired aplastic anemia. The study profiled TCR beta VDJ and CDR3 using genomic DNA as template. Each CDR3 protein is one row after TCRdb ran MiXCR on the reads. The profile shows approximately 180,000 distinct CDR3 sequences, 45% to 55% of them singletons. Patients sequenced had flow cytometry evidence of CD8+CD57+ cell expansion. Sequencing used sorted CD4+, CD8+, or CD8+CD57+ T cells (not recorded which) from PBMCs. The receptors come from a human donor with aplastic anemia.

The gene calls are TRBV12-3 or TRBV12-4 and TRBJ2-7; D call uncertain. Between the trimmed V and J ends, which lost 7 bases and 4 bases, there was a span of 17 bases. The CDR3 covers 14 residues. CDR3 sequence reads: CASNSTPPPYEQYF. For the CDR3, the DNA is TGTGCCAGCAATTCGACTCCGCCCCCTTACGAGCAGTACTTC.

This clonotype was seen many times. This sequence joins TRBV5-6 and TRBJ2-2; D remains ambiguous. CDR1 and CDR2 (germline): SGHDT, YYEEEE. The germline V and J ends were trimmed by 4 bases and 0 bases, with 13 bases remaining between them. The CDR3 totals 16 residues. CDR3 residues: CASSHVGIANTGELFF. The CDR3 region has the DNA TGTGCCAGCAGCCATGTAGGGATCGCGAACACCGGGGAGCTGTTTTTT.

This clonotype was counted many times. The V gene is TRBV27, the J gene TRBJ2-7; D remains ambiguous. CDR3 length: 12 residues. V dropped 0 bases and J dropped 9 bases, with 9 bases sitting between them. Germline V gives CDR1 MNHEY, CDR2 SMNVEV (reference sequence). The CDR3 loop is CASSLSGQAQYF. The DNA of the CDR3 is TGTGCCAGCAGTTTATCTGGTCAGGCGCAGTACTTC.

The chain carries TRBV18 and TRBJ2-5; D possibly corresponds to TRBD1 (6 bases). The V and J ends lost 10 bases and 5 bases respectively, with 26 bases between them. From germline, CDR1 is KGHSH and CDR2 LQKENI. The CDR3 sequence is 16 residues long. The DNA for the CDR3 is TGTGCCACCTCGAGGGGGACACCTAGCTGGAGGGAGACCCAGTACTTC. It translates to CATSRGTPSWRETQYF.

The rearrangement uses TRBV5-1 and TRBJ2-7, with D possibly matching TRBD1 (6 bases). The CDR3 runs to 13 residues. The germline V gene has CDR1 SGHRS and CDR2 YFSETQ. With 3 bases removed from V and 5 bases from J, the gap between germline ends came to 12 bases. CDR3 amino acids: CASSYLTGDEQYF. DNA of the CDR3: TGCGCCAGCAGCTACCTGACAGGCGACGAGCAGTACTTC. Based on the CDR3 plus reference TRBV5-1 and TRBJ2-7, the full variable domain is KAGVTQTPRYLIKTRGQQVTLSCSPISGHRSVSWYQQTPGQGLQFLFEYFSETQRNKGNFPGRFSGRQFSNSRSEMNVSTLELGDSALYLCASSYLTGDEQYFGPGTRLTVT.

The CDR3 here is CASQGVGVYGYTF. The CDR3 DNA follows: TGTGCCAGCCAAGGGGTGGGGGTCTATGGCTACACCTTC. The chain uses TRBV2 and TRBJ1-2, with D tentatively TRBD1 (5 bases). The length of the CDR3 is 13 residues. The V gene's germline CDR1 is SNHLY and CDR2 FYNNEI. V was clipped by 8 bases and J by 4 bases, with 14 bases between them.

This clonotype has a count of ten or more. V usage is TRBV9 and J usage is TRBJ2-2, with D perhaps given as TRBD1 or TRBD2 (7 bases each). This CDR3 spans 15 amino acids. The V and J ends lost 0 bases and 6 bases respectively, with 12 bases between them. The germline gives CDR1 SGDLS, CDR2 YYNGEE. CDR3 loop: CASSVVAGGAGELFF. The CDR3 DNA reads as TGTGCCAGCAGCGTAGTGGCAGGGGGGGCCGGGGAGCTGTTTTTT.

This clonotype was seen repeatedly, ten times or more. This rearrangement joins TRBV9 to TRBJ1-2, with D possibly matching TRBD1 (5 bases). Germline CDR1 SGDLS, CDR2 YYNGEE. The CDR3 consists of 16 residues. The V end was cut by 0 bases, the J end by 5 bases, with 17 bases between. CDR3 in DNA: TGTGCCAGCAGCGTAGCGGGGGGTACAGGAGGATATGGCTACACCTTC. The encoded protein is CASSVAGGTGGYGYTF.

As for this clonotype: A junction end diverges from the germline sequence, so it may reflect a read error. The chain is built from TRBV10-1 and TRBJ1-2, with D hard to call. Germline CDR1 and CDR2: WNHNN and SYGVQD (reference sequence). The CDR3 is 13 residues long. The CDR3 DNA reads as TGCGCCAGCAGCCCGGACGGGAACTATGGCTTCACCTTC. It encodes CASSPDGNYGFTF.

The chain carries TRBV19 and TRBJ1-4; a weak D match, TRBD1 (5 bases). This CDR3 region has 13 residues. Trimming shortened V by 4 bases and J by 7 bases, and 10 bases separated the two germline ends. Germline CDR1 and CDR2: LNHDA and SQIVND (reference sequence). CDR3 DNA sequence: TGTGCCAGTAGTAGGGGGAGAGGTGAAAAACTGTTTTTT. This sequence encodes CASSRGRGEKLFF.

About this clonotype: A junction end diverges from the germline sequence, so it may reflect a read error. V is TRBV6-5 and J is TRBJ2-1; D remains unclear. Germline CDR1 and CDR2: MNHEY and SVGAGI. The CDR3 is 15 amino acids. The CDR3 protein is CAGRTQVGVWNEQFF. CDR3 DNA sequence: TGTGCCGGCAGAACCCAAGTTGGAGTTTGGAATGAGCAGTTCTTC.

This clonotype was detected ten times or more. The J gene is TRBJ1-1, the V gene TRBV5-6; D not certain. V shed 5 bases and J shed 3 bases, with 11 bases lying between them. CDR1 is SGHDT, CDR2 YYEEEE, per germline. This CDR3 is 13 amino acids long. CDR3 sequence reads: CASRSGGDTEAFF. The CDR3 region has the DNA TGTGCCAGCAGGTCGGGTGGGGACACTGAAGCTTTCTTT. Full variable domain (rest looked up from reference TRBV5-6 and TRBJ1-1): DAGVTQSPTHLIKTRGQQVTLRCSPKSGHDTVSWYQQALGQGPQFIFQYYEEEERQRGNFPDRFSGHQFPNYSSELNVNALLLGDSALYLCASRSGGDTEAFFGQGTRLTVV.

This clonotype was detected ten times or more. This chain connects TRBV20-1 to TRBJ2-3; unclear D gene. V was shortened by 0 bases and J by 2 bases, with 12 bases between the two germline ends. This CDR3 comprises 15 residues. Per germline, CDR1 DFQATT and CDR2 SNEGSKA (reference sequence). The CDR3 loop is CSARDAVINTDTQYF. CDR3 nucleotides: TGCAGTGCTAGAGATGCGGTAATTAACACAGATACGCAGTATTTT.

Notes on this clonotype: Relative to the germline gene, one junction end is altered; a read error may explain this. The V and J genes are TRBV19 and TRBJ2-3; 15 bases agree with TRBD2. Germline CDR1 LNHDA, CDR2 SQIVND (reference sequence). This CDR3 spans 14 amino acids. CDR3 residues: CASGTSGGSDTQYF. CDR3 DNA: TGTGCCAGCGGGACTAGCGGGGGGTCCGATACGCAGTATTTC.

This rearrangement joins TRBV12-5 to TRBJ1-2; TRBD1 agrees at 8 bases. The CDR3 length is 14 residues. V lost 6 bases and J lost 7; bases outside the gene matches: 10. Per the germline V gene, CDR1 is LGHNT and CDR2 is FRNRAP. The CDR3, as DNA: TGTGCTAGTGGCCCTGGACAGGGAGAAGGTGGCTACACCTTC. It codes for CASGPGQGEGGYTF. The full variable domain, rest sourced from reference TRBV12-5 and TRBJ1-2, is DARVTQTPRHKVTEMGQEVTMRCQPILGHNTVFWYRQTMMQGLELLAYFRNRAPLDDSGMPKDRFSAEMPDATLATLKIQPSEPRDSAVYFCASGPGQGEGGYTFGSGTRLTVV.

In its sample, this clonotype was seen once. The chain has TRBV19 and TRBJ2-5, with D unclear. The CDR3 length is 14 residues. Germline loops: CDR1 LNHDA, CDR2 SQIVND (reference sequence). V gave up 8 bases and J gave up 0 bases, with 13 bases separating them. This CDR3 reads CASGLQSYQETQYF. The CDR3 nucleotides read TGTGCCAGTGGCTTACAGTCGTACCAAGAGACCCAGTACTTC.

This clonotype was detected ten times or more. The chain's CDR3 is CASNQRPDGYTF. The CDR3 coding sequence is TGTGCCAGTAACCAGAGACCGGATGGCTACACCTTC. The chain links TRBV19 to TRBJ1-2, with D unclear. The V gene lost 7 bases and the J gene lost 6 bases, with 12 bases spanning the gap. CDR1 is LNHDA and CDR2 is SQIVND in the germline V gene (reference sequence). This CDR3 region has 12 residues. The full variable domain, rest sourced from reference TRBV19 and TRBJ1-2, is DGGITQSPKYLFRKEGQNVTLSCEQNLNHDAMYWYRQDPGQGLRLIYYSQIVNDFQKGDIAEGYSVSREKKESFPLTVTSAQKNPTAFYLCASNQRPDGYTFGSGTRLTVV.

This CDR3 reads CASGFEQAEAFF. Written as DNA, the CDR3 is TGTGCCAGCGGATTCGAGCAGGCTGAAGCTTTCTTT. The chain links TRBV25-1 to TRBJ1-1; D not certain. From germline, CDR1 is MGHDK and CDR2 SYGVNS. The CDR3 consists of 12 residues. Trimming cost V 8 bases and J 6 bases, with 13 bases left between them.

The sample holds one count of this clonotype. The rearrangement links TRBV7-6 to TRBJ1-1; D is unresolved. Trimming cost V 1 base and J 3 bases, with 9 bases left between them. The CDR3 is made up of 14 amino acids. In germline, CDR1 is SGHVS, CDR2 FNYEAQ. The CDR3 bases are TGTGCCAGCAGCTTAGTATTTGGGGACACTGAAGCTTTCTTT. Amino acids: CASSLVFGDTEAFF. Together with reference TRBV7-6 and TRBJ1-1, the CDR3 gives the full variable domain: GAGVSQSPRYKVTKRGQDVALRCDPISGHVSLYWYRQALGQGPEFLTYFNYEAQQDKSGLPNDRFSAERPEGSISTLTIQRTEQRDSAMYRCASSLVFGDTEAFFGQGTRLTVV.

The chain combines TRBV9 with TRBJ1-6; D remains ambiguous. The CDR3 extends over 15 amino acids. Trimming took off 0 bases at V and 0 bases at J, with 4 bases between the two ends. Looked up from germline, CDR1 is SGDLS and CDR2 is YYNGEE. CDR3 DNA: TGTGCCAGCAGCGTAGGAGTCTCCTATAATTCACCCCTCCACTTT. Its translation: CASSVGVSYNSPLHF.

The rearrangement uses TRBV10-2 and TRBJ1-1; D possibly corresponds to TRBD1 (5 bases). The CDR3 consists of 12 residues. Germline V lookup: CDR1 WSHSY, CDR2 SAAADI. Trimming removed 6 bases from V and 3 bases from J, with 8 bases in between. CDR3 nucleotides: TGCGCCAGCAGAAGGGGTGACACTGAAGCTTTCTTT. This sequence encodes CASRRGDTEAFF.

CDR3 loop: CASSEEREIEQYF. In DNA form, the CDR3 reads TGTGCCAGCAGTGAAGAGCGGGAGATCGAGCAGTACTTC. V gene TRBV6-1 combines with J gene TRBJ2-7; 8 bases agree with TRBD2. Losses at the gene ends were 1 base for V and 6 bases for J; bases not matched to a gene: 2. This CDR3 has 13 amino acids. Germline lookup yields CDR1 MNHNS and CDR2 SASEGT.

The J gene is TRBJ1-2, the V gene TRBV20-1, with D unclear. Germline CDR1 is DFQATT and CDR2 is SNEGSKA (reference sequence). V was cut by 3 bases and J by 6 bases, with 11 bases left in between. This CDR3 spans 12 amino acids. The chain's CDR3 is CSASEFTDGYTF. The CDR3 bases are TGCAGTGCTAGTGAGTTTACGGATGGCTACACCTTC.

This clonotype was seen at least ten times. V is TRBV11-2 and J is TRBJ1-5, with 7 bases lining up with TRBD1. The trim removed 6 bases at V and 6 bases at J, leaving 8 bases unmatched. The CDR3 sequence is 14 residues long. CDR1 is SGHAT and CDR2 is FQNNGV in the germline V gene. This chain's CDR3 is CASSPTGMGQPQHF. The DNA for the CDR3 is TGTGCCAGCAGTCCGACAGGGATGGGTCAGCCCCAGCATTTT. Drawing the rest from reference TRBV11-2 and TRBJ1-5, the complete variable domain is EAGVAQSPRYKIIEKRQSVAFWCNPISGHATLYWYQQILGQGPKLLIQFQNNGVVDDSQLPKDRFSAERLKGVDSTLKIQPAKLEDSAVYLCASSPTGMGQPQHFGDGTRLSIL.

In its sample, this clonotype was seen once. This chain connects TRBV19 to TRBJ1-6; 8 nucleotides agree with TRBD1. In germline, CDR1 is LNHDA, CDR2 SQIVND (reference sequence). The V gene end was trimmed by 7 bases and the J gene end by 7 bases; junction bases not matched to a gene: 9. CDR3 length: 15 residues. The CDR3 sequence: CASTHGQGLNSPLHF. DNA of the CDR3: TGTGCCAGTACCCACGGACAGGGTCTGAATTCACCCCTCCACTTT.

This clonotype turned up a few times. V usage is TRBV5-1 and J usage is TRBJ2-7; 8 bases are shared with TRBD2. CDR1 is SGHRS, CDR2 YFSETQ, per germline. J lost 7 bases, V lost 1 base, and 7 bases had no gene match. The CDR3 has 14 residues. In DNA, the CDR3 is TGCGCCAGCAGCTTGAGAGCGGGAGAGGGGGAGCAGTACTTC. Translation: CASSLRAGEGEQYF.

The CDR3 DNA reads as TGTGCCAGCACCCTAGCGCGTGCAGGGTTGGGCTACACCTTC. Residues: CASTLARAGLGYTF. This rearrangement joins TRBV2 to TRBJ1-2; a possible D gene is TRBD1 (5 bases). The CDR3 runs 14 residues. CDR1 and CDR2 from the germline V gene are SNHLY and FYNNEI. V gave up 7 bases and J gave up 8 bases, with 20 bases separating them.

This clonotype was detected ten times or more. The V gene is TRBV29-1, the J gene TRBJ2-7, with 10 bases that match TRBD2. CDR1 and CDR2 (germline): SQVTM, ANQGSEA. With V trimmed by 4 bases and J by 3 bases, 3 bases remained unmatched. CDR3 length equals 13 residues. The CDR3 is CSVGTSGNYEQYF. In DNA form, the CDR3 reads TGCAGCGTTGGGACTAGCGGAAACTACGAGCAGTACTTC.

This clonotype was seen ten or more times. The rearrangement links TRBV7-6 to TRBJ1-5; no firm D call. There are 15 residues in the CDR3. CDR1 and CDR2 from the germline V gene are SGHVS and FNYEAQ. V lost 4 bases and J 4 bases, leaving 14 bases between the germline ends. The CDR3 reads CASSSSIGGNQPQHF. CDR3 DNA sequence: TGTGCCAGCAGCTCTTCGATTGGAGGGAATCAGCCCCAGCATTTT. Full variable domain (rest looked up from reference TRBV7-6 and TRBJ1-5): GAGVSQSPRYKVTKRGQDVALRCDPISGHVSLYWYRQALGQGPEFLTYFNYEAQQDKSGLPNDRFSAERPEGSISTLTIQRTEQRDSAMYRCASSSSIGGNQPQHFGDGTRLSIL.

The V gene is TRBV11-2, the J gene TRBJ2-1, with D tentatively TRBD1 (5 bases). V gave up 0 bases and J gave up 4 bases, with 10 bases separating them. The CDR3 extends over 15 amino acids. Germline lookup yields CDR1 SGHAT and CDR2 FQNNGV. The DNA for the CDR3 is TGTGCCAGCAGCTTAGAGGCAGGGCAATACAATGAGCAGTTCTTC. It codes for CASSLEAGQYNEQFF.

The rearrangement uses TRBV10-3 and TRBJ2-3; 9 bases map to TRBD1. This CDR3 has 16 residues. CDR1 is ENHRY and CDR2 is SYGVKD in the germline V gene. Trimming cost V 3 bases and J 1 base; bases outside gene matches: 5. CDR3 in DNA: TGTGCCATCAGTGAACGGACAGGGGTTCGCACAGATACGCAGTATTTT. Its protein is CAISERTGVRTDTQYF.

Ten or more counts support this clonotype. This sequence joins TRBV6-1 and TRBJ1-5; D not resolved. In germline, CDR1 is MNHNS, CDR2 SASEGT. With 3 bases removed from V and 4 bases from J, the gap between germline ends came to 7 bases. This CDR3 contains 13 residues. Here the CDR3 DNA reads TGTGCCAGCAGTGACAGGCCGAATCAGCCCCAGCATTTT. This gives the protein CASSDRPNQPQHF.